A selection of T cell receptor beta chains follows, all from one sample in a study of cytomegalovirus exposure and HLA in healthy donors. Using immunoSEQ multiplex PCR, the repertoire was profiled, and TCRdb retains in-frame clones only, with some absent. This sample's table has approximately 120,000 clones. The sample comprised PBMCs. The origin of the receptors is a man aged 18 to 29 in good health and CMV-seronegative. The CDR3 runs from the conserved cysteine through the conserved F or W. A D gene is named only where the DNA matches it firmly.

J,D,V,CDR3,DNA
TRBJ2-1,TRBD2,TRBV6-6,CASSPGLAGGNEQFF,TGTGCCAGCAGTCCGGGACTAGCGGGAGGGAATGAGCAGTTCTTC
TRBJ2-7,TRBD1,TRBV5-4,CASSPRQGYSYEQYF,TGTGCCAGCAGCCCGAGACAGGGATACTCCTACGAGCAGTACTTC
TRBJ2-3,.,TRBV9,CASSVVGWSTDTQYF,TGTGCCAGCAGCGTAGTCGGGTGGAGCACAGATACGCAGTATTTT
TRBJ1-5,TRBD1,TRBV28,CASSSETGIRNSQPQHF,TGTGCCAGCAGTTCCGAGACAGGGATTCGGAACAGTCAGCCCCAGCATTTT
TRBJ1-1,.,TRBV19,CASEQGVGTEAFF,TGTGCCAGCGAACAGGGCGTTGGGACTGAAGCTTTCTTT
TRBJ1-4,.,TRBV6-1,CASSEDREGDEKLFF,TGTGCCAGCAGTGAAGACAGGGAGGGTGATGAAAAACTGTTTTTT
TRBJ2-1,TRBD2,TRBV4-2,CASSRGEVAGENEQFF,TGTGCCAGCAGCCGAGGCGAGGTGGCGGGAGAAAATGAGCAGTTCTTC
TRBJ2-7,.,TRBV5-1,CASSRPRGAHSYEQYF,TGCGCCAGCAGCCGCCCGCGCGGGGCTCACTCCTACGAGCAGTACTTC
TRBJ2-1,.,TRBV30,CAWTNPGGGPGYNEQFF,TGTGCCTGGACCAATCCGGGCGGGGGCCCCGGATACAATGAGCAGTTCTTC
TRBJ2-7,.,TRBV19,CASNQQGVSEQYF,TGTGCCAGTAACCAACAGGGAGTTTCCGAGCAGTACTTC
TRBJ2-3,TRBD2,TRBV27,CASSLVLGLGTDTQYF,TGTGCCAGCAGTTTGGTTCTTGGACTAGGCACAGATACGCAGTATTTT
TRBJ2-1,TRBD2,TRBV11-2,CASSRLAGESWAEQFF,TGTGCCAGCAGCCGTCTAGCGGGAGAAAGCTGGGCTGAGCAGTTCTTC
TRBJ1-4,.,TRBV7-9,CASTTGGGAEKLFF,TGTGCCAGCACTACAGGTGGGGGGGCGGAAAAACTGTTTTTT
TRBJ2-7,TRBD2,TRBV2,CASSLSGSVYEQYF,TGTGCCAGCAGTCTTAGCGGGAGTGTGTACGAGCAGTACTTC
TRBJ1-2,TRBD1,TRBV5-1,CASSFLDRDLEGYTF,TGCGCCAGCAGCTTTTTGGACAGGGACCTTGAGGGCTACACCTTC
TRBJ1-2,.,TRBV18,CASSPAANYGYTF,TGTGCCAGCTCACCGGCGGCTAACTATGGCTACACCTTC
TRBJ1-2,TRBD1,TRBV27,CASSVGQGNYGYTF,TGTGCCAGCAGTGTCGGACAGGGCAACTATGGCTACACCTTC
TRBJ1-5,.,TRBV28,CASGPAAGYGPQHF,TGTGCCAGCGGCCCCGCGGCAGGGTACGGGCCCCAGCATTTT
TRBJ2-3,.,TRBV29-1,CNAFTERTQYF,TGCAACGCCTTCACCGAGCGGACGCAGTATTTT
TRBJ2-3,TRBD2,TRBV10-3,CAISSTSGSLADTQYF,TGTGCCATCAGTTCTACTAGCGGGAGTTTGGCAGATACGCAGTATTTT
TRBJ2-5,.,TRBV5-1,CASSTSRAMPETQYF,TGCGCCAGCAGCACAAGCAGGGCCATGCCGGAGACCCAGTACTTC
TRBJ2-7,.,TRBV6-5,CASSWGVARAYEQYF,TGTGCCAGCAGTTGGGGAGTAGCACGAGCCTACGAGCAGTACTTC
TRBJ2-7,TRBD1,TRBV7-3,CASSLGTGVREQYF,TGTGCCAGCAGCTTAGGGACAGGGGTGAGAGAGCAGTACTTC
TRBJ2-7,.,TRBV30,CAWTRSVMSYEQYF,TGTGCCTGGACCCGATCGGTTATGTCCTACGAGCAGTACTTC
TRBJ2-2,TRBD1,TRBV27,CASSLRDRGSKELFF,TGTGCCAGCAGTCTCCGGGACAGGGGTAGTAAGGAGCTGTTTTTT
TRBJ2-1,.,TRBV20-1,CSARALNEQFF,TGCAGTGCTAGGGCCTTAAATGAGCAGTTCTTC
TRBJ2-1,TRBD1,TRBV11-2,CASGSRGGTGYNEQFF,TGTGCCAGCGGTTCGCGAGGTGGGACAGGCTACAATGAGCAGTTCTTC
TRBJ1-5,.,TRBV6-1,CASSEEPRGQPQHF,TGTGCCAGCAGTGAGGAACCTCGGGGTCAGCCCCAGCATTTT
TRBJ2-2,.,TRBV28,CASTLATGFTGELFF,TGTGCCAGCACTCTAGCGACAGGGTTCACCGGGGAGCTGTTTTTT
TRBJ1-1,.,TRBV11-2,CASSWAGMNTEAFF,TGTGCCAGCAGCTGGGCGGGTATGAACACTGAAGCTTTCTTT
TRBJ2-3,TRBD2,TRBV29-1,CSAAGGIFRDTQYF,TGCAGCGCGGCGGGGGGGATATTCAGGGATACGCAGTATTTT
TRBJ2-7,.,TRBV29-1,CSTKEGAAGVYEQYF,TGCAGCACGAAAGAGGGAGCCGCTGGTGTATACGAGCAGTACTTC
TRBJ2-6,TRBD2,TRBV5-1,CASSLGGLAGTGANVLTF,TGCGCCAGCAGCCTTGGGGGACTAGCGGGAACTGGGGCCAACGTCCTGACTTTC
TRBJ2-3,TRBD1,TRBV19,CASSDRAWGFTDTQYF,TGTGCCAGTAGTGACAGGGCCTGGGGATTCACAGATACGCAGTATTTT
TRBJ2-7,TRBD1,TRBV18,CASSPLGVGQVSYEQYF,TGTGCCAGCTCACCGCTTGGGGTCGGACAGGTATCCTACGAGCAGTACTTC
TRBJ2-5,.,TRBV4-1,CASSHGTPPETQYF,TGCGCCAGCAGCCACGGGACACCGCCAGAGACCCAGTACTTC
TRBJ2-3,.,TRBV6-4,CASSPTVIGGDTQYF,TGTGCCAGCAGTCCGACTGTAATCGGCGGGGATACGCAGTATTTT
TRBJ1-2,TRBD1,TRBV29-1,CSVWTGMNGYTF,TGCAGCGTGTGGACAGGGATGAATGGCTACACCTTC
TRBJ1-1,.,TRBV27,CASSVRAGLNTEAFF,TGTGCCAGCTCGGTCCGCGCCGGACTAAACACTGAAGCTTTCTTT
TRBJ2-3,.,TRBV29-1,CSGRREWSTDTQYF,TGCAGCGGGAGGAGGGAGTGGAGCACAGATACGCAGTATTTT